Listed below are T cell receptor beta chains from one sample, sequenced in a study of T cell responses to AZD1222 COVID-19 vaccine. The method was immunoSEQ multiplex PCR; TCRdb's version includes in-frame clones alone and lacks a portion of them. The sample contains some 89,000 clones, roughly 90% of which appear only once. The specimen was peripheral blood, collected on day 0 of AZD1222 vaccination. The receptors derive from an adult in good health. The CDR3 runs from the conserved cysteine through the conserved F or W. The order of the fields is clone size, V gene, D gene, J gene, CDR3 DNA, CDR3 protein. A D gene is named only where the DNA matches it firmly. The size entry is marked missing in some rows and otherwise reads once, few, many or a size class.

NA	TRBV16	NA	TRBJ1-4	TGTGCCAGCAGCCGAGGATGGGGGCAGCGGAATGAAAAACTGTTTTTT	CASSRGWGQRNEKLFF
NA	TRBV6-2/TRBV6-3	NA	TRBJ2-6	TGTGCCAGCAGTCTACAGTCTGGGGCCAACGTCCTGACTTTC	CASSLQSGANVLTF
NA	TRBV3-1/TRBV3-2	NA	TRBJ1-6	TGTGCCAGCAGCCAGGGCCCGGGACGTCAAAATTCACCCCTCCACTTT	CASSQGPGRQNSPLHF
NA	TRBV7-9	NA	TRBJ2-3	TGTGCCAGCAGCTTAGCTTTGTCGGGCACAGATACGCAGTATTTT	CASSLALSGTDTQYF
NA	TRBV7-8	NA	TRBJ1-5	TGTGCCAGCAGCTCGGGACTCTGGGATCAGCCCCAGCATTTT	CASSSGLWDQPQHF
NA	TRBV6-1	NA	TRBJ1-1	TGTGCCAGCAGTGAATTCCGCGGGGACACTGAAGCTTTCTTT	CASSEFRGDTEAFF
NA	TRBV6-5	NA	TRBJ1-2	TGTGCCAGCAGTTACAGTGGCCACTATGGCTACACCTTC	CASSYSGHYGYTF
NA	TRBV6-5	TRBD1	TRBJ1-3	TGTGCCAGCAGTCCCACAGGGGACCTGGGGGGCACCATATATTTT	CASSPTGDLGGTIYF
NA	TRBV3-1/TRBV3-2	NA	TRBJ1-6	TGTGCCAGCAGCCAAGATCTCCCAGGGGCCGGTTCACCCCTCCACTTT	CASSQDLPGAGSPLHF
NA	TRBV7-6	NA	TRBJ1-1	TGTGCCAGCAGCTTAGTCGAATCCGGCAGCACTGAAGCTTTCTTT	CASSLVESGSTEAFF
few	TRBV24-1	NA	TRBJ2-1	TGTGCCACCAGTGGAGATCGTAAGCGGAGTAGCTCCTACAATGAGCAGTTCTTC	CATSGDRKRSSSYNEQFF
NA	TRBV19	TRBD1	TRBJ2-4	TGTGCCAGTACCCTTACCCGGACAGGGGGGAAAAACATTCAGTACTTC	CASTLTRTGGKNIQYF
NA	TRBV28	NA	TRBJ1-1	TGTGCCAGCAGTCCTCAGGGAGGGTACACTGAGGCTTTCTTT	CASSPQGGYTEAFF
NA	TRBV24-1	NA	TRBJ2-7	TGTGCCACCAGTCGAGGAGACGAGCAGTACTTC	CATSRGDEQYF
NA	TRBV5-1	TRBD1	TRBJ1-1	TGCGCCAGCGGACAGGGAGCAACTGAAGCTTTCTTT	CASGQGATEAFF
NA	TRBV27	TRBD1	TRBJ2-7	TGTGCCAGCTGGGACAGGGGGAGGTACGAGCAGTACTTC	CASWDRGRYEQYF
NA	TRBV2	NA	TRBJ1-2	TGTGCCAGCAGTAACATGCTCCGGGGCACAAGGCATGGCTACACCTTC	CASSNMLRGTRHGYTF
once	TRBV3-1/TRBV3-2	NA	TRBJ1-5	TGTGCCAGCAGCCAAGGACTGATTAGCAATCAGCCCCAGCATTTT	CASSQGLISNQPQHF
NA	TRBV28	NA	TRBJ2-7	TGTGCCAGCAGTCGTCCGGGGTCCTTCTACGAGCAGTACTTC	CASSRPGSFYEQYF
NA	TRBV9	NA	TRBJ2-6	TGTGCCAGCAGCGCAGGAGGGTTTGGGGCCAACGTCCTGACTTTC	CASSAGGFGANVLTF
NA	TRBV6-5	NA	TRBJ1-3	TGTGCCAGCAGTTACCCTGACAGCTCTGGAAACACCATATATTTT	CASSYPDSSGNTIYF
NA	TRBV25-1	NA	TRBJ2-3	TGTGCCAGCAGTGAAGCAGGCTTAGATACGCAGTATTTT	CASSEAGLDTQYF
once	TRBV14	TRBD2	TRBJ2-1	TGTGCCAGCGCCAAACCCGGGACTAGCGCCAATGAGCAGTTCTTC	CASAKPGTSANEQFF
NA	TRBV7-8	NA	TRBJ2-1	TGTGCCAGCAGCTCCAGAGCCTACAATGAGCAGTTCTTC	CASSSRAYNEQFF
NA	TRBV10-2	NA	TRBJ2-1	TGCGCCAGCAGTGAACGGGTAAAGCGGTTCTTC	CASSERVKRFF
NA	TRBV10-1	NA	TRBJ2-3	TGCGCCACCCCTCACGAAATTCCGGGACTGCTAGATACGCAGTATTTT	CATPHEIPGLLDTQYF
NA	TRBV9	TRBD2	TRBJ2-7	TGTGCCAGCAGCGTCGGACTAGCGGGAGGAACCTCCTACGAGCAGTACTTC	CASSVGLAGGTSYEQYF
NA	TRBV9	NA	TRBJ2-5	TGTGCCAGCAGCGTAGTAGCTGGGGGTAAAGAGACCCAGTACTTC	CASSVVAGGKETQYF
NA	TRBV18	NA	TRBJ1-2	TGTGCCAGCTCACTACAGGACAGAGACTATGGCTACACCTTC	CASSLQDRDYGYTF
NA	TRBV14	NA	TRBJ1-1	TGTGCCAGCAGTCCTACTATGAACACTGAAGCTTTCTTT	CASSPTMNTEAFF
NA	TRBV12-3/TRBV12-4	NA	TRBJ1-6	TGTGCCAGCAGTTTAGGAAGGGGGTCACCCCTCCACTTT	CASSLGRGSPLHF
NA	TRBV11-2	NA	TRBJ2-5	TGTGCCAGCAGCTTAGTAAAAGAGACCCAGTACTTC	CASSLVKETQYF
NA	TRBV7-9	NA	TRBJ2-5	TGTGCCAGCAGCTTAGCGTTGGGGGGAGAGACCCAGTACTTC	CASSLALGGETQYF
NA	TRBV6-1	NA	TRBJ1-3	TGTGCCAGCAGTGAATGGGAGGGCTTTAGGGCCCCTGGAAACACCATATATTTT	CASSEWEGFRAPGNTIYF
NA	TRBV28	TRBD2	TRBJ2-7	TGTGCCAGCAGGGAACGGGAGGCCTACGAGCAGTACTTC	CASREREAYEQYF
once	TRBV7-6	NA	TRBJ1-1	TGTGCCAGCAGCTTAGCCTATAGCGGCACTGAAGCTTTCTTT	CASSLAYSGTEAFF
NA	TRBV5-5	TRBD2	TRBJ2-2	TGTGCCAGCAGCGGGAGGGCCGGGGAGCTGTTTTTT	CASSGRAGELFF
NA	TRBV19	NA	TRBJ1-4	TGTGCCAGTAGTAAGGAAGCTTTGGGGAGAAAAGAAAAACTGTTTTTT	CASSKEALGRKEKLFF
NA	TRBV5-1	NA	TRBJ1-2	TGCGCCAGCAGCATACTGACAGAAACCTCTGGGGGCTACACCTTC	CASSILTETSGGYTF
NA	TRBV6-5	NA	TRBJ1-6	TGTGCCAGCATGGTAGGGGTGAATTCACCCCTCCACTTT	CASMVGVNSPLHF
NA	TRBV7-3	NA	TRBJ2-5	TGTGCCAGCAGCTTAGCTTCTGGGGCAGGCCGCCGAGAGACCCAGTACTTC	CASSLASGAGRRETQYF
NA	TRBV6-5	NA	TRBJ2-1	TGTGCCAGCAGTTTCCTAGCCGCCGGGGGTGAGCAGTTCTTC	CASSFLAAGGEQFF
once	TRBV5-1	NA	TRBJ1-5	TGCGCCAGCAGCAGGGACGGTAGCAATCAGCCCCAGCATTTT	CASSRDGSNQPQHF
NA	TRBV3-1/TRBV3-2	NA	TRBJ1-1	TGTGCCAGCAGCCAAGGGGCTTTAGGTTTTGTCACTGAAGCTTTCTTT	CASSQGALGFVTEAFF
NA	TRBV5-1	NA	TRBJ1-1	TGCGCCAGCAGCTCCCCACCGGGAGGGACTGAAGCTTTCTTT	CASSSPPGGTEAFF
once	TRBV2	NA	TRBJ2-6	TGTGCCAGCAGTCTGGACGGTGGTGCCAACGTCCTGACTTTC	CASSLDGGANVLTF